These 14 T cell receptor beta chains were sequenced from one sample in a study of cytomegalovirus exposure and HLA in healthy donors. This PCR relied on a set of 60 Vbeta primers and 13 Jbeta primers. The protocol was immunoSEQ multiplex PCR, while the TCRdb copy is restricted to in-frame clones and leaves out a portion. The sample holds 180,000 or so clones, roughly 80% seen once. The sequenced sample consisted of PBMCs. The receptor source for this set is a female donor in good health and CMV-seronegative.

The chain has TRBV28 and TRBJ1-4; possibly TRBD1 for D (5 bases). In germline, CDR1 is MDHEN, CDR2 SYDVKM. The ends were cut back, 2 bases at V and 8 bases at J, with 12 bases in the middle. The CDR3 is made up of 14 amino acids. The CDR3 region is CASSLQGGYEKLFF. DNA for the CDR3: TGTGCCAGCAGTTTACAGGGCGGTTACGAAAAACTGTTTTTT.

CDR3 DNA: TGTGCCAGCAGTGATCAACAGGCCCGAAGCTCCTACAATGAGCAGTTCTTC. This encodes CASSDQQARSSYNEQFF. This chain uses TRBV25-1 with TRBJ2-1; TRBD1 might be the D (5 bases). Germline V gene sequence: CDR1 MGHDK, CDR2 SYGVNS. V lost 3 bases, J lost 0 bases, and 15 bases lay in between. This CDR3 region has 17 residues.

The chain employs TRBV5-1 and TRBJ1-6; 7 bases are a match to TRBD1. Trimming removed 2 bases from V and 10 bases from J; junction bases left unmatched: 9. The length of the CDR3 is 15 residues. The V gene's germline CDR1 is SGHRS and CDR2 YFSETQ. For the CDR3, the DNA is TGCGCCAGCAGCTTCTCGGCAGGGGGAAACTCACCCCTCCACTTT. It translates to CASSFSAGGNSPLHF. Together with reference TRBV5-1 and TRBJ1-6, the CDR3 gives the full variable domain: KAGVTQTPRYLIKTRGQQVTLSCSPISGHRSVSWYQQTPGQGLQFLFEYFSETQRNKGNFPGRFSGRQFSNSRSEMNVSTLELGDSALYLCASSFSAGGNSPLHFGNGTRLTVT.

The chain joins TRBV5-1 to TRBJ2-1; TRBD1 matches 9 bases. The germline CDR1 and CDR2 sequences are SGHRS and YFSETQ. The CDR3 spans 13 residues. Trimming took 4 bases from V and 8 from J; bases not matched to a gene: 4. For the CDR3, the DNA is TGCGCCAGCAGCACTGACAGGGGGGATGAGCAGTTCTTC. Amino acids: CASSTDRGDEQFF.

Concerning this clone itself: Sequence at one end of the junction differs from germline and may be a read error. The chain recombines TRBV7-9 with TRBJ2-7, with 7 positions matching TRBD1. Per germline, CDR1 SEHNR and CDR2 FQNEAQ (reference sequence). The CDR3 extends over 16 amino acids. The CDR3 sequence is CSSSSQVTGSSNEQYF. In DNA form, the CDR3 reads TGTTCCAGCAGCTCGCAGGTGACAGGGTCGTCGAACGAGCAGTACTTC.

This rearrangement joins TRBV10-3 to TRBJ2-5; no definite D call. V dropped 6 bases and J dropped 2 bases, with 4 bases sitting between them. Per the germline V gene, CDR1 is ENHRY and CDR2 is SYGVKD. The CDR3 is 11 amino acids. CDR3 sequence: CAIRQQETQYF. CDR3 bases: TGTGCCATCAGGCAGCAAGAGACCCAGTACTTC.

V is TRBV5-4 and J is TRBJ2-3; 10 bases map to TRBD2. This CDR3 has 15 amino acids. In germline, CDR1 is SGHNT, CDR2 YYREEE (reference sequence). Losses at the gene ends were 4 bases for V and 4 bases for J; bases not matched to a gene: 6. The CDR3, as DNA: TGTGCCAGCAGCCAAGCGGGGGGGCAGGCAGATACGCAGTATTTT. Protein: CASSQAGGQADTQYF. Drawing the rest from reference TRBV5-4 and TRBJ2-3, the complete variable domain is ETGVTQSPTHLIKTRGQQVTLRCSSQSGHNTVSWYQQALGQGPQFIFQYYREEENGRGNFPPRFSGLQFPNYSSELNVNALELDDSALYLCASSQAGGQADTQYFGPGTRLTVL.

J is TRBJ2-3 and V is TRBV5-1; 10 nucleotides align to TRBD2. V lost 0 bases and J lost 4; bases outside the gene matches: 8. Germline CDR1 reads SGHRS; CDR2 reads YFSETQ. The CDR3 is 17 residues long. The CDR3 region has the DNA TGCGCCAGCAGCTTGGGACCTAGCGGGAGTGGGCCAGATACGCAGTATTTT. Its translation: CASSLGPSGSGPDTQYF.

The rearrangement uses TRBV4-1 and TRBJ2-2, with TRBD1 as a possible D gene (5 bases). Germline V gene sequence: CDR1 MGHRA, CDR2 YSYEKL. The CDR3 is 14 residues long. V lost 0 bases and J 6 bases, leaving 8 bases between the germline ends. The CDR3 loop is CASSQDWGSGELFF. In nucleotides, the CDR3 is TGCGCCAGCAGCCAAGACTGGGGCTCCGGGGAGCTGTTTTTT.

The genes are TRBV28 and TRBJ1-2; TRBD1 agrees at 11 bases. This CDR3 has 17 amino acids. Germline V CDR1 and CDR2: MDHEN, SYDVKM. V was pared by 3 bases and J by 3 bases, with 9 bases of the junction left unmatched. CDR3 DNA sequence: TGTGCCAGCAGTTTTACCGGACAGGGGGCTCGGGACTATGGCTACACCTTC. Its protein is CASSFTGQGARDYGYTF.

This chain connects TRBV5-1 to TRBJ2-3, with 14 bases matching TRBD2. Unmatched junction bases numbered 4, after V lost 3 bases and J lost 4 bases. CDR1 and CDR2 (germline): SGHRS, YFSETQ. CDR3 length: 16 amino acids. CDR3 nucleotides: TGCGCCAGCAGCTCCGGGACTAGCGGGGGTTCAGATACGCAGTATTTT. This encodes CASSSGTSGGSDTQYF.

The J gene is TRBJ1-1, the V gene TRBV2; 9 nucleotides agree with TRBD1. This CDR3 spans 13 amino acids. Trimming cost V 7 bases and J 5 bases; bases outside gene matches: 5. The germline CDR1 and CDR2 sequences are SNHLY and FYNNEI. CDR3 protein: CASKTGGNTEAFF. In nucleotides, the CDR3 is TGTGCCAGCAAGACAGGGGGAAATACTGAAGCTTTCTTT.

DNA of the CDR3: TGTGCCAGCAGCAACGATCGGGGGATTCACACTGAAGCTTTCTTT. It specifies CASSNDRGIHTEAFF. V and J are TRBV11-2 and TRBJ1-1; perhaps TRBD1 as D (5 bases). Germline CDR1 reads SGHAT; CDR2 reads FQNNGV. CDR3 size: 15 residues. V lost 5 bases to trimming and J lost 3 bases, with 16 bases between them.

The rearrangement uses TRBV27 and TRBJ2-7; TRBD2 agrees at 9 bases. The CDR3 is made up of 16 amino acids. Germline assignment: CDR1 MNHEY and CDR2 SMNVEV (reference sequence). V shed 0 bases and J 3 bases; nucleotides not matched to a gene: 6. CDR3 sequence: CASSLSTGTSIYEQYF. The CDR3 DNA is TGTGCCAGCAGTTTATCCACCGGGACTAGCATCTACGAGCAGTACTTC.